These 8 T cell receptor beta chains came from one sample sequenced in a study of control samples from healthy donors and cancer patients. Clones were read by immunoSEQ multiplex PCR, and TCRdb kept only the in-frame ones, dropping some. This table holds roughly 180,000 clones, roughly 93% found once. Material for sequencing was blood. The receptors derive from a woman aged 60-70 years in good health.

V gene TRBV5-6 combines with J gene TRBJ1-1, with D uncertain. The germline V gene has CDR1 SGHDT and CDR2 YYEEEE. V lost 2 bases and J 4 bases, leaving 12 bases between the germline ends. The CDR3 runs 14 residues. CDR3 DNA: TGTGCCAGCAGCTTTGACGGAATCTCCACTGAAGCTTTCTTT. This translates into CASSFDGISTEAFF. Combining the CDR3 with reference TRBV5-6 and TRBJ1-1 gives the whole variable domain DAGVTQSPTHLIKTRGQQVTLRCSPKSGHDTVSWYQQALGQGPQFIFQYYEEEERQRGNFPDRFSGHQFPNYSSELNVNALLLGDSALYLCASSFDGISTEAFFGQGTRLTVV.

The V gene is TRBV6-2 or TRBV6-3, the J gene TRBJ1-5, with a weak D call TRBD1 (6 bases). The CDR3 sequence is 14 residues long. V gave up 6 bases and J gave up 6 bases, with 15 bases separating them. Germline CDR1 reads MNHEY; CDR2 reads SVGEGT. The CDR3 nucleotides read TGTGCCAGCAGCAAACAGGGTGGGCTTCAGCCCCAGCATTTT. It yields the protein CASSKQGGLQPQHF.

This chain joins TRBV18 and TRBJ1-1, with 9 bases matching TRBD1. V shed 1 base and J 5 bases; nucleotides not matched to a gene: 2. Germline V gives CDR1 KGHSH, CDR2 LQKENI. The CDR3 is 14 residues long. The CDR3 protein is CASSPRQGETEAFF. The DNA for the CDR3 is TGTGCCAGCTCACCACGACAGGGGGAGACTGAAGCTTTCTTT.

V and J are TRBV19 and TRBJ1-5, with 7 bases aligning to TRBD1. There are 17 residues in the CDR3. Germline CDR1 LNHDA, CDR2 SQIVND (reference sequence). V gave up 1 base and J gave up 0 bases; unmatched junction bases: 6. The CDR3 is CASSIVGGSNSNQPQHF. The DNA of the CDR3 is TGTGCCAGTAGTATAGTAGGGGGCAGCAATAGCAATCAGCCCCAGCATTTT.

J is TRBJ1-5 and V is TRBV21-1; the DNA was not used to check the table's D call, TRBD1. TRBV21-1 is a documented pseudogene. This CDR3 comprises 17 residues. The CDR3 loop is CASSKLNRGRDNQPQHF. CDR3 in DNA: TGTGCCAGCAGCAAATTGAACAGGGGGCGCGACAATCAGCCCCAGCATTTT.

This chain joins TRBV18 and TRBJ2-2, with D maybe TRBD1 (6 bases). The V and J ends lost 5 bases and 1 base respectively, with 8 bases between them. Germline CDR1 is KGHSH and CDR2 is LQKENI. The CDR3 sequence is 14 residues long. CDR3 in DNA: TGTGCCAGCTCAGTACAGGGGAACACCGGGGAGCTGTTTTTT. It is translated as CASSVQGNTGELFF. Full variable domain (rest looked up from reference TRBV18 and TRBJ2-2): NAGVMQNPRHLVRRRGQEARLRCSPMKGHSHVYWYRQLPEEGLKFMVYLQKENIIDESGMPKERFSAEFPKEGPSILRIQQVVRGDSAAYFCASSVQGNTGELFFGEGSRLTVL.

This rearrangement joins TRBV3-1 (or the pseudogene TRBV3-2) to TRBJ2-7; 11 nucleotides match TRBD2. The length of the CDR3 is 15 residues. The germline V gene encodes CDR1 LGHDT and CDR2 YNNKEL (reference sequence). Trimming removed 5 bases from V and 5 bases from J; junction bases left unmatched: 8. CDR3 residues: CASSISGGAVNEQYF. In DNA form, the CDR3 reads TGTGCCAGCAGCATTAGCGGGGGGGCGGTCAACGAGCAGTACTTC.

This clone was seen only once. The V and J genes are TRBV10-1 and TRBJ1-1; possibly TRBD1 for D (6 bases). From germline, CDR1 is WNHNN and CDR2 SYGVQD (reference sequence). V gave up 6 bases and J gave up 0 bases, with 11 bases separating them. The length of the CDR3 is 14 residues. The CDR3 spells CASSPGTMNTEAFF. In DNA, the CDR3 is TGCGCCAGCAGCCCCGGGACAATGAACACTGAAGCTTTCTTT.